Following are 7 T cell receptor beta chains from one sample sequenced in a study of CD8+ T cells in alopecia areata. The authors extracted RNA and reverse transcribed it into cDNA as the sequencing template. Produced via immunoSEQ multiplex PCR; TCRdb's table is partial and in-frame only. There are about 140,000 clones in the sample; roughly three fifths occur only once, and about 6.8% lies in the top ten. Source: CD4+ T cells sorted from blood, taken at week 0. Source of these receptors: a human donor with alopecia areata.

The chain is built from TRBV6-5 and TRBJ2-7; 7 nucleotides align to TRBD2. The CDR3 contains 13 residues. Per germline, CDR1 MNHEY and CDR2 SVGAGI. V dropped 6 bases and J dropped 7; count of bases not matched to a gene: 9. The CDR3 sequence: CASSDLMGGEQYF. CDR3 DNA: TGTGCCAGCAGCGACTTAATGGGGGGGGAGCAGTACTTC.

The V and J genes are TRBV29-1 and TRBJ2-3; 9 nucleotides agree with TRBD2. J was trimmed by 0 bases and V by 5 bases; bases with no gene match: 3. CDR1 SQVTM and CDR2 ANQGSEA come from the germline V gene. This CDR3 is built from 14 residues. The CDR3 coding sequence is TGCAGCGTTATGACTAGCGGCAGCACAGATACGCAGTATTTT. This sequence encodes CSVMTSGSTDTQYF.

This sequence joins TRBV9 and TRBJ2-1, with D unresolved. This CDR3 is built from 15 residues. Deletions cut 0 bases from V and 4 bases from J, with 11 bases between. Germline-derived CDR1 and CDR2 are SGDLS and YYNGEE. In DNA, the CDR3 is TGTGCCAGCAGCGTAGCAAGGTCCTTATACAATGAGCAGTTCTTC. Its protein is CASSVARSLYNEQFF.

The rearrangement joins TRBV6-1 to TRBJ2-2; no reliable D call. The CDR3 has 12 residues. The germline V gene has CDR1 MNHNS and CDR2 SASEGT. Deletions cut 8 bases from V and 1 base from J, with 5 bases between. CDR3 bases: TGTGCCAGCTTACAGAACACCGGGGAGCTGTTTTTT. Its translation is CASLQNTGELFF.

The chain combines TRBV4-1 with TRBJ2-7, with TRBD2 identical over 7 bases. The germline CDR1 and CDR2 sequences are MGHRA and YSYEKL. The CDR3 has 14 amino acids. The trim removed 4 bases at V and 7 bases at J, leaving 10 bases unmatched. The DNA for the CDR3 is TGCGCCAGCAGCCGGGGGGGAGGAGTTCGGGAGCAGTACTTC. Its translation is CASSRGGGVREQYF.

The genes are TRBV9 and TRBJ2-5, with 7 bases fitting TRBD2. The CDR3 consists of 15 residues. Germline CDR1 reads SGDLS; CDR2 reads YYNGEE. V shed 0 bases, J shed 2 bases, and the junction held 4 bases outside the gene matches. For the CDR3, the DNA is TGTGCCAGCAGCGTAGCGTGGACTAGGCAAGAGACCCAGTACTTC. It codes for CASSVAWTRQETQYF.

V gene TRBV6-5 combines with J gene TRBJ2-7; D is possibly TRBD2 (6 bases). Germline CDR1 is MNHEY and CDR2 is SVGAGI. V was trimmed by 4 bases and J by 6 bases, leaving 10 bases between them. The CDR3 length is 12 residues. The CDR3 sequence: CASSSSSVEQYF. The CDR3 nucleotides are TGTGCCAGCAGTTCGTCTAGCGTCGAGCAGTACTTC.